Following are 10 T cell receptor beta chains from one sample sequenced in a study of blood T cell repertoires in COVID-19. Repertoires were generated with immunoSEQ multiplex PCR, while TCRdb's copy carries only in-frame clones and drops some. Of fewer than 250,000 clones listed, more than 75% were seen once; the top ten hold 7% to 7.5%. The sequencing input was PBMCs or T cells enriched from blood (not recorded which). All receptors come from a young man in a cohort exposed to, infected with or recovered from COVID-19 (not recorded which).

The chain is built from TRBV18 and TRBJ1-5, with D maybe TRBD1 (5 bases). The length of the CDR3 is 14 residues. Germline CDR1 and CDR2: KGHSH and LQKENI. Trimming removed 6 bases from V and 3 bases from J, with 12 bases in between. CDR3 residues: CASSRQRYNQPQHF. For the CDR3, the DNA is TGTGCCAGCTCTCGACAGAGATACAATCAGCCCCAGCATTTT. The variable domain in full, completed from reference TRBV18 and TRBJ1-5, reads NAGVMQNPRHLVRRRGQEARLRCSPMKGHSHVYWYRQLPEEGLKFMVYLQKENIIDESGMPKERFSAEFPKEGPSILRIQQVVRGDSAAYFCASSRQRYNQPQHFGDGTRLSIL.

The V gene is TRBV7-6, the J gene TRBJ2-5, with TRBD1 matching 9 bases. The CDR3 covers 16 residues. Germline trimming cut 4 bases from V and 0 bases from J; bases unmatched to any gene: 6. CDR1 and CDR2 from the germline V gene are SGHVS and FNYEAQ. The DNA of the CDR3 is TGTGCCAGCAGCTCCCCGACAGGGGGATACCAAGAGACCCAGTACTTC. Its protein is CASSSPTGGYQETQYF.

The chain couples TRBV5-5 to TRBJ2-7, with 7 bases fitting TRBD1. This CDR3 is built from 15 residues. With 0 bases clipped from V and 2 bases from J, the junction kept 5 bases outside the gene matches. Germline CDR1 reads SGHKS; CDR2 reads YYEKEE (reference sequence). CDR3 region: CASSLAAGGPYEQYF. CDR3 DNA: TGTGCCAGCAGCTTGGCGGCAGGGGGACCCTACGAGCAGTACTTC.

The genes are TRBV9 and TRBJ2-7; tentatively, D is TRBD2 (5 bases). Germline V gene lookup returns CDR1 SGDLS and CDR2 YYNGEE. The ends were cut back, 0 bases at V and 0 bases at J, with 10 bases in the middle. CDR3 size: 15 residues. CDR3 loop: CASSVEAGSSYEQYF. For the CDR3, the DNA is TGTGCCAGCAGCGTAGAGGCGGGCAGCTCCTACGAGCAGTACTTC.

This chain joins TRBV7-3 and TRBJ1-2; D not resolved. This CDR3 has 14 residues. Germline V CDR1 and CDR2: SGHTA, FQGTGA. With 1 base removed from V and 7 bases from J, the gap between germline ends came to 13 bases. This CDR3 reads CASSLNPRTGGYTF. The CDR3 DNA reads as TGTGCCAGCAGCTTAAATCCACGGACTGGTGGCTACACCTTC.

The count of this clone is one. CDR3 sequence (DNA): TGTGCCAGCAGTTTTGAGCGGGTGGATACGCAGTATTTT. This sequence encodes CASSFERVDTQYF. The V and J genes are TRBV12-3 or TRBV12-4 and TRBJ2-3; D perhaps matches TRBD2 (6 bases). Trimming removed 3 bases from V and 6 bases from J, with 10 bases in between. The CDR3 has 13 residues.

This clone has just one count. This chain joins TRBV6-2 or TRBV6-3 and TRBJ2-5; D remains unclear. Between the trimmed V and J ends, which lost 2 bases and 5 bases, there was a span of 6 bases. Germline CDR1 is MNHEY and CDR2 is SVGEGT. The length of the CDR3 is 12 residues. The CDR3 DNA sequence: TGTGCCAGCAGTTACGCCGAGGAGACCCAGTACTTC. The encoded protein is CASSYAEETQYF.

The rearrangement joins TRBV19 to TRBJ1-2; 7 bases match TRBD1. Per germline, CDR1 LNHDA and CDR2 SQIVND (reference sequence). The ends lost 5 bases at V and 5 bases at J; junction bases unmatched: 11. The CDR3 contains 15 residues. CDR3 residues: CASSSLRTGTYGYTF. DNA for the CDR3: TGTGCCAGTAGTTCACTCCGGACAGGAACTTATGGCTACACCTTC. The full variable domain, in which reference TRBV19 and TRBJ1-2 provide the parts outside the CDR3, is DGGITQSPKYLFRKEGQNVTLSCEQNLNHDAMYWYRQDPGQGLRLIYYSQIVNDFQKGDIAEGYSVSREKKESFPLTVTSAQKNPTAFYLCASSSLRTGTYGYTFGSGTRLTVV.

The rearrangement links TRBV19 to TRBJ2-4, with 9 bases identical to TRBD1. Unmatched junction bases numbered 5, after V lost 2 bases and J lost 0 bases. Germline values: CDR1 LNHDA, CDR2 SQIVND (reference sequence). This CDR3 comprises 17 residues. The CDR3 loop reads CASSITRDRVAKNIQYF. DNA for the CDR3: TGTGCCAGTAGTATAACTCGGGACAGGGTAGCCAAAAACATTCAGTACTTC.

The chain recombines TRBV9 with TRBJ2-3; D is perhaps TRBD2 (6 bases). This CDR3 comprises 17 residues. Trimming shortened V by 0 bases and J by 4 bases, and 18 bases separated the two germline ends. Looked up from germline, CDR1 is SGDLS and CDR2 is YYNGEE. CDR3 nucleotides: TGTGCCAGCAGCGTAGCCCGGGACTCGCGGGGCCCAGATACGCAGTATTTT. As protein: CASSVARDSRGPDTQYF. The whole variable domain, remainder taken from reference TRBV9 and TRBJ2-3, is DSGVTQTPKHLITATGQRVTLRCSPRSGDLSVYWYQQSLDQGLQFLIQYYNGEERAKGNILERFSAQQFPDLHSELNLSSLELGDSALYFCASSVARDSRGPDTQYFGPGTRLTVL.